This T cell receptor (beta chain) was captured by sequencing in a study of Graves' ophthalmopathy and Graves' hyperthyroidism. Across the whole study: Specimen type is peripheral blood, obtained at initial diagnosis before any treatment.

Amplified material comprised TCR beta CDR3 regions derived from RNA transcripts. HTBI primers were employed in first-round RT-PCR, then a second-round multiplex PCR followed. MiXCR was run by TCRdb on the multiplex PCR reads, yielding one entry per CDR3 protein. The sample consists of hundreds of thousands of distinct CDR3 sequences, around a fifth of them appearing once. Whole-study findings and limits: Most thyroid clonotypes with frequency above 0.001 were detected in blood too.

The PBMCs were taken from over 9.5 ml of fresh peripheral blood. Ten or more counts support this clonotype. The antigen remains unidentified. This TCR was sampled from a woman aged 18-30 years with stable Graves' hyperthyroidism. Some clones in this sample may be carry-over from other donors' samples. Sequenced input: peripheral blood.

For the CDR3, the DNA is TGTGCCACCTGCGAGTTGGGGGGCACTGAAGCTTTCTTT. The encoded protein is CATCELGGTEAFF. This rearrangement joins TRBV2 to TRBJ1-1; TRBD1 is a possible D gene (5 bases). CDR1 and CDR2 (germline): SNHLY, FYNNEI. Between the trimmed V and J ends, which lost 10 bases and 4 bases, there was a span of 16 bases. This CDR3 spans 13 amino acids.